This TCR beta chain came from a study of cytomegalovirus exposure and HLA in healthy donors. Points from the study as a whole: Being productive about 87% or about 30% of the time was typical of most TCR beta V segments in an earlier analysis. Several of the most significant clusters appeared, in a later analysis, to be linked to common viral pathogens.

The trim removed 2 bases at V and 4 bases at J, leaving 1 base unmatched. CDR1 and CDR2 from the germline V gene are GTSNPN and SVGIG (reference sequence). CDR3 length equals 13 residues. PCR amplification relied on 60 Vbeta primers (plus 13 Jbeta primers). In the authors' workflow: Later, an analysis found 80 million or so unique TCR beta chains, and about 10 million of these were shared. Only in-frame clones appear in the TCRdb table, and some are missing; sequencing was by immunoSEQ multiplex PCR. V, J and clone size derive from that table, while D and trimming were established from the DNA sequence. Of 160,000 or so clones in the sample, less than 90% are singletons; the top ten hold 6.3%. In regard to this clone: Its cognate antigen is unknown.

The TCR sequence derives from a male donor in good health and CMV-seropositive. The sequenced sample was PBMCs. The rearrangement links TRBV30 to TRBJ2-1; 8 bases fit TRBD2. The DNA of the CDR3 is TGTGCCTGGAGTCGGGGGGGGTACAATGAGCAGTTCTTC. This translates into CAWSRGGYNEQFF.